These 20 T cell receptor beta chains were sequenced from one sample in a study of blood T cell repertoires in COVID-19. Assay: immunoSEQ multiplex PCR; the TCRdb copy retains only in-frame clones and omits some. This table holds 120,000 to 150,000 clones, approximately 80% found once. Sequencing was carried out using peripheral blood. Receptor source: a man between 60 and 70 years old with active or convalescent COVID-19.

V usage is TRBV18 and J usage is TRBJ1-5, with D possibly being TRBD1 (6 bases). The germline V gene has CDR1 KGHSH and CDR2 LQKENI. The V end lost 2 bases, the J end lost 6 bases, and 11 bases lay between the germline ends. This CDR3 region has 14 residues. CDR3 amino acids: CASSPGAGAQPQHF. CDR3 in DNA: TGTGCCAGCTCACCAGGAGCGGGGGCTCAGCCCCAGCATTTT.

In nucleotides, the CDR3 is TGCGCCAGCAGTGGACCGGGACAGGGGGCTGGCGCAGATACGCAGTATTTT. Its protein product is CASSGPGQGAGADTQYF. This chain uses TRBV23-1 with TRBJ2-3; TRBD1 matches at 12 bases. TRBV23-1 is sorted into the ORF group, with uncertain function. Germline trimming cut 5 bases from V and 4 bases from J; bases unmatched to any gene: 10. This CDR3 contains 17 residues.

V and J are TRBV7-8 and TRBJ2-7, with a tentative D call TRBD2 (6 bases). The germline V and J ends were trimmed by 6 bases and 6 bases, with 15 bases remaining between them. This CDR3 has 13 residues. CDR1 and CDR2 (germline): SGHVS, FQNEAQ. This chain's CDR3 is CASRKEAGSEQYF. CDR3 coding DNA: TGTGCCAGCAGAAAGGAGGCGGGGTCCGAGCAGTACTTC.

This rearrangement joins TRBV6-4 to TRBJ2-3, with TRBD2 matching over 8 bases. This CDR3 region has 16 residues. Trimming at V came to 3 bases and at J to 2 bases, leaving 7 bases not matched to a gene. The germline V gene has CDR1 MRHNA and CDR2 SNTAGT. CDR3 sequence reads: CASSEAHGRATDTQYF. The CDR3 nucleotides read TGTGCCAGCAGTGAAGCACACGGGAGGGCCACAGATACGCAGTATTTT.

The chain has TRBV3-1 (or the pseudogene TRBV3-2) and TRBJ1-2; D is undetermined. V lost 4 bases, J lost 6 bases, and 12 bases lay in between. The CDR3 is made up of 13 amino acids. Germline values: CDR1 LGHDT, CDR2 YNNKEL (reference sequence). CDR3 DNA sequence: TGTGCCAGCAGCCCCGGAGGGCGAGATGGCTACACCTTC. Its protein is CASSPGGRDGYTF.

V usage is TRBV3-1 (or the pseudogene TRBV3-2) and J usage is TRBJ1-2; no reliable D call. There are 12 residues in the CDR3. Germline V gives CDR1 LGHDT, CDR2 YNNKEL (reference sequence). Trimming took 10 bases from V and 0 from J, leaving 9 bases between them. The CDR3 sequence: CATRGTNYGYTF. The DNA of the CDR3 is TGTGCCACCCGAGGTACTAACTATGGCTACACCTTC.

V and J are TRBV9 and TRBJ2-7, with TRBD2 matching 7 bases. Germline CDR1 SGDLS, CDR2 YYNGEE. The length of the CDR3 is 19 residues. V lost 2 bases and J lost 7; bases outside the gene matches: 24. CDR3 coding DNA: TGTGCCAGCAGCGTCACGACAAGGACCGGGACGCAGGTCGGGGGGGAGCAGTACTTC. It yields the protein CASSVTTRTGTQVGGEQYF.

The CDR3 loop reads CASSETRQETQYF. For the CDR3, the DNA is TGTGCCAGCAGTGAAACCAGACAAGAGACCCAGTACTTC. The chain uses TRBV2 and TRBJ2-5; D is unclear. Germline V gene lookup returns CDR1 SNHLY and CDR2 FYNNEI. With 2 bases removed from V and 2 bases from J, the gap between germline ends came to 6 bases. This CDR3 has 13 residues.

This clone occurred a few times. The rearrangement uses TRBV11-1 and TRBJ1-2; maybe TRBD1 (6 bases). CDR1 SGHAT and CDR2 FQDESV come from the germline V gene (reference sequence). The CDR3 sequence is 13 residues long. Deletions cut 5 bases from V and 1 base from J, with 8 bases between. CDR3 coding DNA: TGTGCCAGCAGCCCACAGGGTAACTATGGCTACACCTTC. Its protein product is CASSPQGNYGYTF.

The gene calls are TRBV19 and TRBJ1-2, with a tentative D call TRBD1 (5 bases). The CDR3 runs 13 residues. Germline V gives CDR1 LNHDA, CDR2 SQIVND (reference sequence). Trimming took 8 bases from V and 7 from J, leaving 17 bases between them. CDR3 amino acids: CASRYQRGGGYTF. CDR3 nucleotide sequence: TGTGCCAGTCGCTACCAGAGGGGAGGTGGCTACACCTTC.

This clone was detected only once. The CDR3: CASSGTSGSTDTQYF. The CDR3 DNA is TGTGCCAGCAGTGGAACTAGCGGGAGCACAGATACGCAGTATTTT. This chain connects TRBV3-1 (or the pseudogene TRBV3-2) to TRBJ2-3; 9 bases match TRBD2. The CDR3 consists of 15 residues. Germline V gene sequence: CDR1 LGHDT, CDR2 YNNKEL (reference sequence). The J segment lost 0 bases and the V segment lost 6 bases, leaving 4 bases of the junction unmatched.

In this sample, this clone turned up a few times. The CDR3 protein is CASERQGNTEAFF. The CDR3 nucleotides are TGTGCCAGTGAACGACAGGGGAACACTGAAGCTTTCTTT. The rearrangement links TRBV19 to TRBJ1-1; TRBD1 matches at 7 bases. V trimming: 8 bases; J trimming: 1 base; junction bases outside the gene matches: 4. CDR3 length: 13 amino acids. The V gene's germline CDR1 is LNHDA and CDR2 SQIVND (reference sequence).

CDR3 DNA sequence: TGTGCCAGTAGTATTTCTCTCCTGGAGATACTAGTGAACACTGAAGCTTTCTTT. Translated, it gives CASSISLLEILVNTEAFF. This chain uses TRBV19 with TRBJ1-1; D is unresolved. The CDR3 is 18 residues long. V shed 3 bases and J shed 0 bases, with 20 bases lying between them. Germline CDR1 is LNHDA and CDR2 is SQIVND (reference sequence).

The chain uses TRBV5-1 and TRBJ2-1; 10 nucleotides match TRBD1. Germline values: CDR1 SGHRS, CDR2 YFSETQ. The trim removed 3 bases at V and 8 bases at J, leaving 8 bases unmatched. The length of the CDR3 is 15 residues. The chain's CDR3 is CASSSTGTGVDEQFF. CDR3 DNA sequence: TGCGCCAGCAGCTCGACCGGGACAGGGGTGGATGAGCAGTTCTTC.

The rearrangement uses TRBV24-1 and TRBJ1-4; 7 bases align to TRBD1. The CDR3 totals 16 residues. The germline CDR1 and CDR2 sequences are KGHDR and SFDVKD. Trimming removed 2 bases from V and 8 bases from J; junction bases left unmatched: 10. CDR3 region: CATSDSQGVGLEKLFF. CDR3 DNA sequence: TGTGCCACCAGTGATTCCCAGGGGGTCGGCCTCGAAAAACTGTTTTTT.

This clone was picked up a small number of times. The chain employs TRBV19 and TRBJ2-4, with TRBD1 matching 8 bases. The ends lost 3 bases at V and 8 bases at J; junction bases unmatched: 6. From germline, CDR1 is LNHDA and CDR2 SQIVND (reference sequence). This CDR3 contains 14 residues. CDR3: CASSISGTGDIQYF. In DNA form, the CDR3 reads TGTGCCAGTAGTATTTCTGGGACAGGCGACATTCAGTACTTC.

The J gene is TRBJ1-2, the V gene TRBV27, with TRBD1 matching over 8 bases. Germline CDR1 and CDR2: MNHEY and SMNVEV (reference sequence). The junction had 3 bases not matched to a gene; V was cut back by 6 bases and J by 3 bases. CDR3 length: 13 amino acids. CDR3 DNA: TGTGCCAGCAGGCAGGGGGCGGACTATGGCTACACCTTC. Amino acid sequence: CASRQGADYGYTF.

CDR3 protein: CASSYLSQGARKGYGYTF. In DNA form, the CDR3 reads TGTGCCAGCAGTTACCTCTCACAGGGGGCGAGGAAGGGCTATGGCTACACCTTC. The chain uses TRBV28 and TRBJ1-2, with TRBD1 matching 9 bases. V dropped 4 bases and J dropped 4; count of bases not matched to a gene: 16. The V gene's germline CDR1 is MDHEN and CDR2 SYDVKM. CDR3 length: 18 amino acids.

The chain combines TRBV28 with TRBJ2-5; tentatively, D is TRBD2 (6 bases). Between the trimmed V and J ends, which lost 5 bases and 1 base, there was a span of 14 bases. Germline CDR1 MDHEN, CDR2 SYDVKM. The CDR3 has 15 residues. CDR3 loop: CASSLLGSGQETQYF. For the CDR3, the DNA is TGTGCCAGCAGTCTATTGGGTAGCGGCCAAGAGACCCAGTACTTC. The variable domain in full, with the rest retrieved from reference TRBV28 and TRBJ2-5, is DVKVTQSSRYLVKRTGEKVFLECVQDMDHENMFWYRQDPGLGLRLIYFSYDVKMKEKGDIPEGYSVSREKKERFSLILESASTNQTSMYLCASSLLGSGQETQYFGPGTRLLVL.

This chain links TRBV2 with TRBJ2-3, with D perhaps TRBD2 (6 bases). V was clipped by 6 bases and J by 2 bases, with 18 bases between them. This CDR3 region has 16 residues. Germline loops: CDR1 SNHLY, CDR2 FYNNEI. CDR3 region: CASRPYAAGDTDTQYF. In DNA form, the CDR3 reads TGTGCCAGCAGGCCCTATGCAGCGGGCGACACAGATACGCAGTATTTT. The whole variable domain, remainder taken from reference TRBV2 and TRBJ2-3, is EPEVTQTPSHQVTQMGQEVILRCVPISNHLYFYWYRQILGQKVEFLVSFYNNEISEKSEIFDDQFSVERPDGSNFTLKIRSTKLEDSAMYFCASRPYAAGDTDTQYFGPGTRLTVL.